This TCR beta chain came from a study of blood T cell repertoires in COVID-19. The overall study: Samples taken during acute and convalescent COVID-19 were collected in the United States, Italy and Spain. Sample material is recorded as cDNA or gDNA derived from T cells, B-cell-depleted T cells, or PBMCs.

In the authors' methods: Estimation of nucleated cell counts relied on the amplification of reference gene primers. Clones were sequenced by immunoSEQ multiplex PCR, and TCRdb holds only the in-frame ones, with some missing. The V and J calls and clone size come from that table; D and trimming were worked out from the DNA. Here the sample spans about 120,000 clones, around 87% being singletons. CDR1 SGHDT and CDR2 YYEEEE come from the germline V gene. Trimming pared 2 bases from V and 0 bases from J, leaving 6 bases between. This CDR3 is built from 14 residues. The sequencing input was peripheral blood. This TCR was sampled from a woman aged 55-75 years with COVID-19, enrolled during active disease. The rearrangement uses TRBV5-6 and TRBJ2-1; no firm D call. The CDR3 spells CASSFKSSYNEQFF. The CDR3, as DNA: TGTGCCAGCAGCTTTAAGAGCTCCTACAATGAGCAGTTCTTC.